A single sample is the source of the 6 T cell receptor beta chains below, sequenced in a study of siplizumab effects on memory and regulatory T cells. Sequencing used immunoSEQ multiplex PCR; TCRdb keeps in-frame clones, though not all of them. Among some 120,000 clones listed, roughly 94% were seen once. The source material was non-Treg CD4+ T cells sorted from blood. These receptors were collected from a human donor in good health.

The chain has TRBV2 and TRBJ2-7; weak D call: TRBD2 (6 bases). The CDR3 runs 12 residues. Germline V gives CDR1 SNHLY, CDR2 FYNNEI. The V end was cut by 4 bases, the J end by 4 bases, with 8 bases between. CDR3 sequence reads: CASSALAYEQYF. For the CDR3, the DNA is TGTGCCAGCAGTGCACTAGCTTACGAGCAGTACTTC.

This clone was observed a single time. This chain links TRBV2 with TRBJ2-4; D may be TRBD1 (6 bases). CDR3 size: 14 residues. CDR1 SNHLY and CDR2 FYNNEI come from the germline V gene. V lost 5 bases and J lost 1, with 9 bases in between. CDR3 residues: CASSSDSAKNIQYF. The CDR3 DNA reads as TGTGCCAGCAGTTCGGACAGCGCCAAAAACATTCAGTACTTC.

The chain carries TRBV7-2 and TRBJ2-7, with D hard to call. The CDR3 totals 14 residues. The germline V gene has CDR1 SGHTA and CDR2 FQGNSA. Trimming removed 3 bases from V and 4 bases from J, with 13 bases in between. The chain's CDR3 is CASSFLVADYEQYF. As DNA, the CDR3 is TGTGCCAGCAGCTTCCTTGTAGCTGATTACGAGCAGTACTTC.

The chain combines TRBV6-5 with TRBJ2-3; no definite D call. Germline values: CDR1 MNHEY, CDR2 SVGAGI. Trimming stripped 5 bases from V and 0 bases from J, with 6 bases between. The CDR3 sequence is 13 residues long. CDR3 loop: CASSPDSTDTQYF. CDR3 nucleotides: TGTGCCAGCAGTCCCGACAGCACAGATACGCAGTATTTT.

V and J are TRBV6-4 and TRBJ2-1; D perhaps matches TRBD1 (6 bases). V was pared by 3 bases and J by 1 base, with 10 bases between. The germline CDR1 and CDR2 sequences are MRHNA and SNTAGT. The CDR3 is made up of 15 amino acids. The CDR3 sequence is CASSEQGGSYNEQFF. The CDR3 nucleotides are TGTGCCAGCAGTGAACAGGGCGGATCCTACAATGAGCAGTTCTTC.

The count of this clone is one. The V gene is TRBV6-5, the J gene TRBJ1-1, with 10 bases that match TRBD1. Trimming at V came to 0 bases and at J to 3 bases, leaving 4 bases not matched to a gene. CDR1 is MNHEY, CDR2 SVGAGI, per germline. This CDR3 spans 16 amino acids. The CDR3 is CASSYSTGGADTEAFF. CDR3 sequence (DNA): TGTGCCAGCAGTTACTCGACAGGGGGCGCCGACACTGAAGCTTTCTTT.